The following is a TCR beta chain sequence with its context. Its antigen remains undetermined. The record has no base qualities; no much larger clone is one base away. This specimen belongs to a study of lymphopenia after photon versus proton radiotherapy (dated by TCRdb to between 2017 and 2020). In the study overall: The immunological effects of photon versus proton radiation therapy were compared in patients with gastrointestinal tumors who developed high-grade lymphopenia. The 15 to 25 patients in the cohort had gastrointestinal tumors, were treated with either photon or proton therapy, and subsequently developed lymphopenia. The goal of the study was to characterize the differences between the two radiation modalities in how they affect the immune system.

Library generation was performed with the immunoSEQ multiplex PCR assay. T cell repertoires were profiled with deep sequencing of rearranged TCR beta loci together with multiparametric flow cytometry. Not all clones reach the TCRdb copy of this immuneACCESS table, which keeps in-frame sequences only. Checked studies attribute under half of the gap to unresolved V genes and leave the rest unexplained. The sample table contains thousands of clones; only one count was recorded for more than 75% of them. The ten most abundant clones make up around 17% of the sample. The CDR3 runs 13 amino acids, cysteine and phenylalanine included. The only DNA kept is the CDR3, 39 bases in frame from the first base. The CDR1 and CDR2 encoded by the germline V gene are MNHEY and SVGAGI. V is reduced by 3 bases and J by 5 bases, leaving a spacing of 10 bases between them. What the research found in general, with its limitations: After the lymphocyte count nadir, photon-treated repertoires showed oligoclonal expansion, especially of CD8+ Temra cells, which drove the drop in diversity. The survival association was assessed only in patients who died, and better survival with proton therapy was presented by the authors as a possibility rather than a demonstrated result. Relative stability during treatment was observed in proton-treated patients, whereas loss of naive T cells and TCR diversity and gain of effector/memory populations were observed in photon-treated patients. Across the cohort, a larger post-nadir drop in TCR diversity was inversely correlated with overall survival time among patients who died.

This chain is built from TRBV6-5 and TRBJ1-2; the D gene lacks a confident call. The specimen was peripheral blood, collected from a patient treated with photon-based radiotherapy. This TCR came from a man aged 30 to 39 with gastric cancer. CDR3 protein: CASSYIQNYGYTF. The nucleotide sequence is TGTGCCAGCAGTTATATTCAGAATTATGGCTACACCTTC.